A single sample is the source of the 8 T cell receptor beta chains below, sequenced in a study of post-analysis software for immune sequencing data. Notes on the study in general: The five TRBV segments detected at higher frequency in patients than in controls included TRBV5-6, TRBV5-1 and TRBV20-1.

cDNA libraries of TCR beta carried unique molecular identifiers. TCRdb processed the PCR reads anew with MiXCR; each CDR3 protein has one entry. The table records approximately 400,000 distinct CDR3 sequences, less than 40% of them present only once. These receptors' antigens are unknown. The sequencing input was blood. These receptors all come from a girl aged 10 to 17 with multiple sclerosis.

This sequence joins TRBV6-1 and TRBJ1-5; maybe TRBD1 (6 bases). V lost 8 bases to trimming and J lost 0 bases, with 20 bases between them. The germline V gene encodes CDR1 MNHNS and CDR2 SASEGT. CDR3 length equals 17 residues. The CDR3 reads CASSGRGQGVSNQPQHF. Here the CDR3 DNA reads TGTGCCAGCTCGGGGCGGGGACAAGGCGTTAGCAATCAGCCCCAGCATTTT.

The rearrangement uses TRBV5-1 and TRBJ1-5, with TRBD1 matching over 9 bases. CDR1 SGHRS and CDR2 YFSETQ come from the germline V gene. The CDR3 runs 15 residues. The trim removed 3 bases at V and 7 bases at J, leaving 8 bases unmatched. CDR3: CASSWTGEAGQPQHF. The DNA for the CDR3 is TGCGCCAGCAGCTGGACAGGGGAGGCAGGGCAGCCCCAGCATTTT.

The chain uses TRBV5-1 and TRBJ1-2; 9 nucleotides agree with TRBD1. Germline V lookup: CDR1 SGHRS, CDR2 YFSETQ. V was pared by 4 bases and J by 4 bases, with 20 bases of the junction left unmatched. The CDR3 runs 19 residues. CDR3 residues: CASSILPGQGKGLGYGYTF. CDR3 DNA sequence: TGCGCCAGCAGCATATTACCGGGACAGGGTAAAGGCCTTGGCTATGGCTACACCTTC.

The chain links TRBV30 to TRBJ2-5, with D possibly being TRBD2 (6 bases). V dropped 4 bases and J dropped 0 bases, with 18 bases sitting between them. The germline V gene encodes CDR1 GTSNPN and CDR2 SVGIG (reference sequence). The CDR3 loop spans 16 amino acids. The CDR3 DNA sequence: TGTGCCTGGACGCCCCACGTAGGGACTCACCAAGAGACCCAGTACTTC. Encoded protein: CAWTPHVGTHQETQYF.

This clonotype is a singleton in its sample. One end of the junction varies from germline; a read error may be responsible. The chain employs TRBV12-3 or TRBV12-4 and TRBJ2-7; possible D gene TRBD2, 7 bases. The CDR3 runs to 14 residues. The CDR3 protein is CGSRNGGASYEQYF. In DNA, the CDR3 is TGTGGCAGCAGGAATGGGGGGGCTTCCTACGAGCAGTACTTC.

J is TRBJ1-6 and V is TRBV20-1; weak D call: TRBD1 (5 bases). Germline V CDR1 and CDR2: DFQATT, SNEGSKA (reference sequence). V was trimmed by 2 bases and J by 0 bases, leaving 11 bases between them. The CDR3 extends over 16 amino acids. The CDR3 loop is CSARKGLSSYNSPLHF. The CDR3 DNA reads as TGCAGTGCTAGAAAGGGGCTCAGCTCCTATAATTCACCCCTCCACTTT.

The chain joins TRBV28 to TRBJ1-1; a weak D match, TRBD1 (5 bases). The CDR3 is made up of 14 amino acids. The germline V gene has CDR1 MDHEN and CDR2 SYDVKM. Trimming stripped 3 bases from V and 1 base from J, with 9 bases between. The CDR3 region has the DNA TGTGCCAGCAGTTTCCGGGGCACGAACACTGAAGCTTTCTTT. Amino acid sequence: CASSFRGTNTEAFF.

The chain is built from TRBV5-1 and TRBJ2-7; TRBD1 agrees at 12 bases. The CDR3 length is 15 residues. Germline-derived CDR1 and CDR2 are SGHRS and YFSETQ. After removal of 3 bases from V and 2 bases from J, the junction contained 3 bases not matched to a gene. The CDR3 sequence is CASSYRDRGPYEQYF. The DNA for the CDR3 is TGCGCCAGCAGCTACCGGGACAGGGGGCCCTACGAGCAGTACTTC.